Each of the 5 T cell receptor beta chains below was sequenced from the same sample in a study of tumor-infiltrating lymphocytes in oesophageal squamous cell carcinoma. TCRdb analysed the PCR reads with MiXCR anew, one entry per CDR3 protein. The sample contains just under 20,000 distinct CDR3 sequences, 39% of which appear only once. Sequencing was performed on esophageal tumor tissue. The source of these receptors is a male donor with esophageal squamous cell carcinoma.

The chain has TRBV6-1 and TRBJ2-2; TRBD1 is a possible D gene (5 bases). Trimming left V 7 bases short and J 1 base short, with 10 bases between. CDR1 and CDR2 (germline): MNHNS, SASEGT. The CDR3 sequence is 14 residues long. CDR3 sequence (DNA): TGTGCCAGCACCTACCAGGGGAACACCGGGGAGCTGTTTTTT. Translated: CASTYQGNTGELFF.

The rearrangement links TRBV7-2 to TRBJ2-5; 9 nucleotides align to TRBD2. The J call may be wrong; the DNA end is better matched by TRBJ2-7. This CDR3 has 15 amino acids. Germline loops: CDR1 SGHTA, CDR2 FQGNSA. The CDR3 loop reads CASSFLSGSLYEQYF. DNA of the CDR3: TGTGCCAGCAGCTTCCTTAGCGGGAGCCTTTACGAGCAGTACTTC.

J is TRBJ2-4 and V is TRBV12-3 or TRBV12-4, with D hard to call. The CDR3 is made up of 11 amino acids. Trimming took off 3 bases at V and 13 bases at J, with 10 bases between the two ends. For the CDR3, the DNA is TGTGCCAGCAGTTTGAAAAGTGAGCAGTACTTC. Translating it yields CASSLKSEQYF.

On this clonotype itself: A much larger clone is a single base away; this may be a read error. The CDR3 coding sequence is TGTGCCAGCAGTTACTCCTTGCCTGAATCCTACAATGAGCAGTACTTC. It codes for CASSYSLPESYNEQYF. V gene TRBV6-6 combines with J gene TRBJ2-1, with D uncertain. Matching the DNA end better, TRBJ2-7 makes the J call doubtful. CDR1 MNHNY and CDR2 SVGAGI come from the germline V gene (reference sequence). The CDR3 totals 16 residues.

This clonotype was counted ten times or more. The chain couples TRBV4-1 to TRBJ1-2; D ambiguous. Germline CDR1 is MGHRA and CDR2 is YSYEKL. The CDR3 consists of 13 residues. Between the trimmed V and J ends, which lost 4 bases and 1 base, there was a span of 7 bases. CDR3 sequence: CASSPSSNYGYTF. For the CDR3, the DNA is TGCGCCAGCAGCCCTAGCAGTAACTATGGCTACACCTTC.